The sequence of this TCR beta chain was determined in a study of monozygotic twins with inflammatory bowel disease (dated 2019 in TCRdb). For the wider study: A total of some 30 monozygotic twin pairs were included in the full study, comprising nine German pairs (four IBD-concordant, five IBD-discordant) and 19 IBD-discordant Danish pairs. Within discordant pairs, disease-associated traits were sought mainly by comparing IBD patients with their genetically identical healthy co-twins. Each individual had, on average, about 151 000 unique TCRalpha sequences and 181 000 unique TCRbeta sequences available for analysis.

From each donor, an approximately 2.5 ml peripheral blood sample was collected into PAXgene tubes and stored at -80 degrees C. Without T cell sorting, total RNA was isolated from whole blood using the PAXgene blood miRNA kit on an automated QIAcube. Peripheral blood from monozygotic twin pairs concordant or discordant for inflammatory bowel disease was subjected to deep TCRalpha and TCRbeta repertoire profiling with unique molecular barcoding. Smoking habits were recorded for all twin pairs, and individuals were classified as current, former or never smokers. Reading from cysteine to phenylalanine, the CDR3 counts 15 amino acids. No DNA is given. According to the germline V gene (reference sequence), CDR1 reads SEHNR and CDR2 reads FQNEAQ. Points the paper makes about the study in general: Compared with healthy twins, IBD patients shared fewer clonotypes with other individuals, and the difference was most pronounced in patients with signs of disease activity. Repertoire similarity did not differ between concordant and discordant twins, which could be due to limited statistical power. A decrease in TCRbeta repertoire diversity, as measured by inverse Simpson index, was observed in IBD patients compared with their healthy co-twins. No single strong signal or clonotype linked to IBD turned up in the results, so the idea that one exists was not supported. Background noise and inter-individual variability may have been introduced into the repertoires by the differing immunosuppressive treatments among patients. The analysis was unable to tell different T cell subtypes apart.

Worth noting for this clonotype: This receptor's antigen is unknown.

Libraries were prepared through 5' RACE. Each TCR library was prepared from around 3,400 ng of total RNA. cDNA was synthesized with SMARTScribe reverse transcriptase in eight separate reactions per sample. During cDNA synthesis, unique molecular identifiers containing a 6-nucleotide sample barcode were introduced by template switching. TCRalpha and TCRbeta cDNA was amplified by two nested PCRs of roughly 15 and 9 cycles, with bead purification after each PCR. Before amplification, the cDNA was treated with uracil DNA-glycosylase and purified using the QIAquick PCR purification kit. The second PCR added Illumina TruSeq-compatible adapters along with sample-specific barcodes. TapeStation and Qubit were used to check library quality and concentration, and 5 to 6.5 ng of each library was pooled. The pooled libraries were sequenced with 2 x 100 bp reads and custom sequencing primers on an Illumina HiSeq2500 single-index Rapid Run. The original methods were these. UMI-based consensus assembly with MiGEC version 1.2.6 was used to correct PCR and sequencing errors. MiXCR version 2.1.1 was used to carry out V(D)J alignment, clonotype assembly and CDR3 extraction. To normalise gene usage, clonotype sharing and MAIT/NKT TCR abundance, the analysis used the top 1000, 10 000 and 20 000 clonotypes per sample. Diversity was computed as the inverse Simpson index with the vegan R package after downsampling to 27 000 UMIs. Paired Mann-Whitney U tests on discordant twin pairs were used, with Benjamini-Hochberg multiple-testing correction. TCRdb reanalyzed the reads, keeping one entry per CDR3 protein sequence and omitting DNA. The V and J calls and clone size are TCRdb's, not the authors'. The table held for this sample gives a few hundred thousand distinct CDR3 sequences. The ten largest clones take up approximately 2.3% of the sample.

The source is a human donor with ulcerative colitis or Crohn's disease, or a healthy co-twin of an affected twin (not recorded which). Sequencing was done on a sample of blood. Recombination joined TRBV7-9 with TRBJ2-4. The CDR3 has the sequence CASSFTNQAKNIQYF.